This TCR beta chain was sequenced in a study of T-cell reconstitution after alpha-beta-depleted transplantation in children. Study outcomes and limitations: Several hundred rapidly expanded clones from non-depleted graft cells reportedly supplied alpha-beta T cells about two months post-transplant. At the one-year point after transplant, T-cell counts and TCRbeta diversity were found to come mostly from T cells that had been newly produced.

Unique molecular identifiers featured in how the TCRbeta library was prepared. TCRdb recomputed calls from the PCR reads with MiXCR, one row per CDR3 protein. There are approximately 130,000 distinct CDR3 sequences in the sample; 9.7% occur only once, and less than 25% lies in the top ten. This clonotype was seen a handful of times. What it binds is unknown. Trimming shortened V by 6 bases and J by 1 base, and 13 bases separated the two germline ends. The CDR3 is 15 residues long. Per germline, CDR1 MNHEY and CDR2 SVGEGT. This TCR was recovered from a girl under three years old who had a stem cell transplant for combined immunodeficiency, so the T cells may come from the graft donor. The sequenced sample was PBMCs, mostly from graft donor cells, obtained 180 days after TCRalphabeta/CD19-depleted stem cell transplant. J is TRBJ1-5 and V is TRBV6-2 or TRBV6-3; a possible D gene is TRBD1 (6 bases). The CDR3 is CASSLTGSSNQPQHF. The CDR3 nucleotides are TGTGCCAGCAGCCTGACAGGCAGCAGCAATCAGCCCCAGCATTTT.